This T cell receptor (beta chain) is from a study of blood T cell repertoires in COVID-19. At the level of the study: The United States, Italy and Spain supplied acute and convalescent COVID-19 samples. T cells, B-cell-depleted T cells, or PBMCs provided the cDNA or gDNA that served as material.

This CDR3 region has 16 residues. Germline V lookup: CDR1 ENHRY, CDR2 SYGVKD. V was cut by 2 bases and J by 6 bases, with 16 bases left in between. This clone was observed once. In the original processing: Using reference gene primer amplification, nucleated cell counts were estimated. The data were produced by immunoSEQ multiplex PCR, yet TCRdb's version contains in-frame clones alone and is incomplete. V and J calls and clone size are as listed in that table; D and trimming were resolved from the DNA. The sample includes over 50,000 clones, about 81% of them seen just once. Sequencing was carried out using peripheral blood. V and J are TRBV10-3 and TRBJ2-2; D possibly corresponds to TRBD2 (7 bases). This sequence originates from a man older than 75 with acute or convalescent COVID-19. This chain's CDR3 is CAISEMAGAGAGELFF. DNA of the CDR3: TGTGCCATCAGTGAGATGGCGGGGGCCGGGGCCGGGGAGCTGTTTTTT.